This T cell receptor (beta chain) is from a study of blood T cell repertoires in COVID-19. Study information: COVID-19 samples from acute and convalescent phases originated in the United States, Italy and Spain. Sources were T cells, B-cell-depleted T cells, or PBMCs; the material itself was cDNA or gDNA.

V was clipped by 0 bases and J by 10 bases, with 13 bases between them. This CDR3 spans 13 amino acids. From germline, CDR1 is SGDLS and CDR2 YYNGEE. Authors' data handling: Reference gene primer amplification gave estimated nucleated cell counts. Data came from immunoSEQ multiplex PCR; TCRdb stores just in-frame clones and leaves some out. The V and J calls and clone size come from that table; D and trimming were worked out from the DNA. The repertoire has 200,000 to 250,000 clones, over 75% of them found once; the top ten carry more than 10%. The receptor's source is a human donor in a cohort sampled during active COVID-19. Sample: peripheral blood. This rearrangement joins TRBV9 to TRBJ1-1; D is ambiguous. The CDR3 reads CASSVGTTEGAFF. DNA of the CDR3: TGTGCCAGCAGCGTAGGGACCACCGAGGGAGCTTTCTTT.